A single sample is the source of the 5 T cell receptor beta chains below, sequenced in a study of beta chain features in type 1 diabetes (dated by TCRdb to the late 2010s). What the research found in general, with its limitations: Type 1 diabetes patients showed a moderate but significant shortening of TCRB CDR3 length in all four CD4+ subsets.

Libraries came from the immunoSEQ multiplex PCR assay. The High Capacity cDNA Reverse Transcription Kit was used to reverse transcribe all of the isolated RNA, meaning that expressed TCRB transcripts were what got sequenced. Drawn from immuneACCESS, this table holds only the in-frame rearrangements with V and J called that TCRdb kept. Clones are partly lost; checked studies trace under half to an unresolved V gene and leave the rest unexplained. Here the sample has 160,000 or so clones; around 63% occur a single time. Of the sample, about 0.089% falls within the top ten clones. Their cognate antigens are unknown. The sample comprised naive CD4+ T cells from blood. The cell subset or site tag for this specimen amounts to: true naive CD4+ T cells. Receptors originate from a man aged 30 to 39 with type 1 diabetes.

This clone was observed a few times. The CDR3 sequence is CASSPGLNTEAFF. CDR3 nucleotide sequence: TGTGCCAGCAGCCCCGGCCTGAACACTGAAGCTTTCTTT. The chain joins TRBV11-2 to TRBJ1-1; no definite D call. Germline V CDR1 and CDR2: SGHAT, FQNNGV. Trimming left V 5 bases short and J 0 bases short, with 7 bases between. This CDR3 comprises 13 residues.

In DNA, the CDR3 is TGTGCCAGCAGCCCCTTGGGGGGACCGGGGTCACCCCTCCACTTT. It translates to CASSPLGGPGSPLHF. This chain uses TRBV25-1 with TRBJ1-6; tentatively, D is TRBD1 (5 bases). V was cut by 6 bases and J by 10 bases, with 19 bases left in between. This CDR3 contains 15 residues. Germline-derived CDR1 and CDR2 are MGHDK and SYGVNS.

CDR3 DNA sequence: TGTGCCATCAGTGAGTGGGGGGACACAGATACGCAGTATTTT. This codes for CAISEWGDTDTQYF. The chain combines TRBV10-3 with TRBJ2-3; maybe TRBD2 (6 bases). Between the trimmed V and J ends, which lost 1 base and 2 bases, there was a span of 7 bases. The germline V gene has CDR1 ENHRY and CDR2 SYGVKD. The CDR3 runs to 14 residues.

This sequence joins TRBV6-5 and TRBJ1-3; 7 bases agree with TRBD1. The ends lost 8 bases at V and 4 bases at J; junction bases unmatched: 5. The CDR3 is 13 amino acids. CDR1 is MNHEY and CDR2 is SVGAGI in the germline V gene. Here the CDR3 reads CASRRQGGNTIYF. The CDR3 DNA is TGTGCCAGCCGAAGACAGGGAGGAAACACCATATATTTT.

The chain recombines TRBV9 with TRBJ2-1, with 11 bases fitting TRBD2. The germline gives CDR1 SGDLS, CDR2 YYNGEE. The CDR3 runs 15 residues. Unmatched junction bases numbered 5, after V lost 0 bases and J lost 9 bases. CDR3 residues: CASSVDSGGAGEQFF. The CDR3 DNA reads TGTGCCAGCAGCGTAGATAGCGGGGGGGCCGGTGAGCAGTTCTTC.